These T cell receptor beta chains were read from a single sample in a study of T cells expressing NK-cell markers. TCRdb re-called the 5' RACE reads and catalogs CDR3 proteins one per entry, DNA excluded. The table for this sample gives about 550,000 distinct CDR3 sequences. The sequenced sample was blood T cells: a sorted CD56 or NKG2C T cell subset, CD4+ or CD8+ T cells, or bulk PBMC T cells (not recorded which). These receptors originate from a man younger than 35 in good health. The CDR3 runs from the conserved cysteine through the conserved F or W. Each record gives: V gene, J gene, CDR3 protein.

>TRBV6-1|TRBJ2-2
CASSPDSVRGELFF
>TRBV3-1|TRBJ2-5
CAVGRVAQETQYF
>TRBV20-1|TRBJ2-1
CSARDLAADEQFF
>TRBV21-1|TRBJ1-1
CASSKESSEAFF
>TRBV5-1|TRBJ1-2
CASSLAGTGAYGYTF
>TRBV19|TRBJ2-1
CASSTGQGARSYNEQFF
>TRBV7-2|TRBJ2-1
CASSELGLARNEQFF
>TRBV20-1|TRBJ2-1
CSARGTSGGLNEQFF
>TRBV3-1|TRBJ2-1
CASSHRGDQQFF
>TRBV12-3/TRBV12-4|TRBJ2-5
CASSSGQGFRETQYF
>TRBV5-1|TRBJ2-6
CASSLVGTGANVLTF
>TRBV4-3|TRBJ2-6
CASSGGQLNFGANVLTF
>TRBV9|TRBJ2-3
CASSVTGTTTSDTQYF
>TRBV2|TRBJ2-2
CASSEALGLAHTGELFF
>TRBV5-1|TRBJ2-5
CASSLAAMGTQYF
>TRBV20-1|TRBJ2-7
CSARIAGGPSEQYF
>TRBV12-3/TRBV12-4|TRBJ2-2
CASSLARRQGATGELFF